A selection of T cell receptor beta chains follows, all from one sample in a study of T cell repertoires in ileal Crohn's disease. Some clones are missing from TCRdb's copy, which holds only in-frame ones; the method was immunoSEQ multiplex PCR. Found here are around 3,100 clones, about 89% of them singletons; the top ten hold more than 10%. Sequencing was carried out using ileal tissue. All receptors come from an adult with Crohn's disease. Each CDR3 is given with its conserved first and last residue. Fields, in order: D gene, clone size, J gene, V gene, CDR3 protein, CDR3 DNA. The D gene is left open where the match is weak. Rows give clone size only sometimes, using once, few, many, or a class for an expanded clone.

NA | NA | TRBJ2-2 | TRBV7-8 | CASSPPTSGTGELFF | TGTGCCAGCAGCCCCCCGACTAGTGGGACCGGGGAGCTGTTTTTT
TRBD1 | NA | TRBJ2-2 | TRBV2 | CARGQGATGELFF | TGTGCCCGGGGGCAGGGGGCCACCGGGGAGCTGTTTTTT
NA | NA | TRBJ2-1 | TRBV5-1 | CASSEDSLNEQFF | TGCGCCAGCAGCGAAGATAGTCTTAATGAGCAGTTCTTC
TRBD1 | NA | TRBJ2-3 | TRBV19 | CASSRGQVLDTQYF | TGTGCCAGTAGTAGGGGACAGGTTTTGGATACGCAGTATTTT
NA | NA | TRBJ2-3 | TRBV19 | CASGTFTDTQYF | TGTGCCAGTGGGACTTTCACAGATACGCAGTATTTT
NA | NA | TRBJ2-6 | TRBV7-8 | CASSSRGSGANVLTF | TGTGCCAGCAGCTCCAGGGGCTCTGGGGCCAACGTCCTGACTTTC
NA | NA | TRBJ2-7 | TRBV5-1 | CASSSPMRGTGPREYEQYF | TGCGCCAGCAGCTCCCCTATGAGGGGAACGGGCCCCAGGGAGTACGAGCAGTACTTC
NA | once | TRBJ2-2 | TRBV5-1 | CASSPLAEGELFF | TGCGCCAGCAGCCCCCTCGCTGAGGGGGAGCTGTTTTTT
TRBD1 | few | TRBJ2-5 | TRBV19 | CASSIDSGGETQYF | TGTGCCAGTAGTATAGATTCAGGGGGAGAGACCCAGTACTTC
NA | NA | TRBJ1-4 | TRBV5-1 | CASGSGATNEKLFF | TGCGCCAGCGGATCGGGGGCAACTAATGAAAAACTGTTTTTT
NA | NA | TRBJ2-3 | TRBV5-4 | CASSPQGSTDTQYF | TGTGCCAGCAGTCCTCAGGGGAGTACAGATACGCAGTATTTT
NA | NA | TRBJ2-6 | TRBV5-4 | CASSLQGTGANVLTF | TGTGCCAGCAGCTTACAGGGAACTGGGGCCAACGTCCTGACTTTC
NA | NA | TRBJ1-1 | TRBV6-5 | CASLRNTEAFF | TGTGCCAGCCTGAGGAACACTGAAGCTTTCTTT
NA | NA | TRBJ2-2 | TRBV19 | CASSIGLGRIRTEGELFF | TGTGCCAGTAGTATAGGGCTAGGCAGGATCCGTACCGAGGGGGAGCTGTTTTTT
NA | NA | TRBJ1-3 | TRBV7-2 | CASSAPGARGNTIYF | TGTGCCAGCAGCGCTCCAGGGGCGCGTGGAAACACCATATATTTT
NA | once | TRBJ2-1 | TRBV7-9 | CASSLVTGVYDEQFF | TGTGCCAGCAGCTTAGTTACCGGGGTTTATGATGAGCAGTTCTTC
TRBD2 | NA | TRBJ2-1 | TRBV19 | CASSIVGTRVNEQFF | TGTGCCAGTAGTATAGTGGGGACTAGGGTCAATGAGCAGTTCTTC
NA | NA | TRBJ2-2 | TRBV18 | CASSPQGTGNTGELFF | TGTGCCAGCTCACCTCAAGGGACGGGGAACACCGGGGAGCTGTTTTTT
NA | NA | TRBJ2-1 | TRBV9 | CASSVNRLNSYNEQFF | TGTGCCAGCAGCGTTAATCGGCTTAACTCCTACAATGAGCAGTTCTTC
TRBD1 | NA | TRBJ1-2 | TRBV9 | CASSEGTGVLTKDYGYTF | TGTGCCAGCAGCGAGGGAACAGGGGTTCTGACTAAGGACTATGGCTACACCTTC
NA | NA | TRBJ2-7 | TRBV11-3 | CASSLAGRYEQYF | TGTGCCAGCAGCTTAGCAGGGCGCTACGAGCAGTACTTC
NA | NA | TRBJ2-7 | TRBV15 | CATSRDWSQNEQYF | TGTGCCACCAGCAGAGATTGGTCCCAAAACGAGCAGTACTTC
TRBD2 | NA | TRBJ2-7 | TRBV11-1 | CASSPGLAGGHEQYF | TGTGCCAGCAGCCCCGGACTAGCGGGAGGTCACGAGCAGTACTTC
NA | NA | TRBJ2-5 | TRBV5-4 | CASSFWAGIETQYF | TGTGCCAGCAGCTTCTGGGCAGGGATAGAGACCCAGTACTTC
TRBD1 | NA | TRBJ2-7 | TRBV27 | CASSLQGANYEQYF | TGTGCCAGCAGTTTACAGGGGGCTAACTACGAGCAGTACTTC
NA | NA | TRBJ1-2 | TRBV5-6 | CASSLGRNYGYTF | TGTGCCAGCAGCTTGGGCAGGAACTATGGCTACACCTTC
TRBD2 | NA | TRBJ2-3 | TRBV27 | CASVTSGVITDTQYF | TGTGCCAGCGTTACTAGCGGGGTGATTACAGATACGCAGTATTTT
NA | NA | TRBJ2-7 | TRBV30 | CAWRGPGGSYEQYF | TGTGCCTGGAGAGGGCCCGGGGGAAGCTACGAGCAGTACTTC
TRBD2 | NA | TRBJ2-3 | TRBV14 | CASSQDAAGGWKDTQYF | TGTGCCAGCAGCCAAGACGCGGCGGGAGGTTGGAAAGATACGCAGTATTTT
NA | NA | TRBJ1-1 | TRBV6-6 | CASSGTGKKETEAFF | TGTGCCAGCAGCGGAACAGGGAAGAAGGAGACTGAAGCTTTCTTT
TRBD1 | NA | TRBJ2-6 | TRBV6-1 | CASRGTAGANVLTF | TGTGCCAGCAGGGGGACAGCAGGGGCCAACGTCCTGACTTTC
NA | NA | TRBJ2-3 | TRBV18 | CASSSTGGTDTQYF | TGTGCCAGCTCATCGACCGGGGGCACAGATACGCAGTATTTT
TRBD1 | few | TRBJ1-3 | TRBV5-1 | CASSPLGQGDGNTIYF | TGCGCCAGCAGCCCCCTGGGACAGGGGGATGGAAACACCATATATTTT
TRBD1 | NA | TRBJ1-2 | TRBV4-1 | CASSQVGGTNYGYTF | TGCGCCAGCAGCCAAGTAGGGGGCACAAACTATGGCTACACCTTC
NA | NA | TRBJ2-1 | TRBV5-1 | CASSLVQRDEQFF | TGCGCCAGCAGCTTGGTACAGCGGGATGAGCAGTTCTTC
NA | NA | TRBJ2-6 | TRBV7-3 | CASSVWTRLQSRANVLTF | TGTGCCAGCAGCGTTTGGACACGCTTACAAAGTCGGGCCAACGTCCTGACTTTC
TRBD2 | once | TRBJ2-2 | TRBV19 | CASSILGLAGAIGELFF | TGTGCCAGTAGTATACTAGGACTAGCGGGAGCAATCGGGGAGCTGTTTTTT
NA | NA | TRBJ1-2 | TRBV4-2 | CASSQESGLYGYTF | TGTGCCAGCAGCCAAGAGTCAGGGCTCTATGGCTACACCTTC
NA | NA | TRBJ2-7 | TRBV5-1 | CASSLGALAGEQYF | TGCGCCAGCAGCTTGGGTGCCCTAGCTGGCGAGCAGTACTTC
TRBD2 | NA | TRBJ2-1 | TRBV9 | CASSVASGRGGNEQFF | TGTGCCAGCAGCGTAGCTAGCGGGAGGGGAGGCAATGAGCAGTTCTTC
NA | NA | TRBJ2-7 | TRBV18 | CASSPDSNPTDEQYF | TGTGCCAGCTCACCCGACTCAAATCCGACGGACGAGCAGTACTTC
TRBD1 | NA | TRBJ1-1 | TRBV10-3 | CAISEYRQGAGRTEAFF | TGTGCCATCAGTGAATACAGACAGGGGGCCGGAAGGACTGAAGCTTTCTTT
NA | NA | TRBJ2-1 | TRBV4-1 | CASSPSPGQINEQFF | TGCGCCAGCAGCCCCAGCCCCGGACAGATCAATGAGCAGTTCTTC
NA | NA | TRBJ2-5 | TRBV10-3 | CAISDGQGETQYF | TGTGCCATCAGTGACGGCCAAGGGGAGACCCAGTACTTC
NA | NA | TRBJ2-1 | TRBV7-3 | CASSLSRDNEQFF | TGTGCCAGCAGCTTATCTCGGGACAATGAGCAGTTCTTC
NA | once | TRBJ2-3 | TRBV19 | CASSIGTDTQYF | TGTGCCAGTAGTATAGGAACAGATACGCAGTATTTT
NA | NA | TRBJ1-1 | TRBV5-1 | CASSLEAVNTEAFF | TGCGCCAGCAGCTTGGAGGCAGTGAACACTGAAGCTTTCTTT
NA | NA | TRBJ1-1 | TRBV10-2 | CASSPGLGGLNTEAFF | TGCGCCAGCAGTCCAGGGTTGGGGGGGCTGAACACTGAAGCTTTCTTT
NA | NA | TRBJ2-3 | TRBV11-3 | CASSLEGDGTDTQYF | TGTGCCAGCAGCTTAGAAGGGGATGGGACAGATACGCAGTATTTT
NA | NA | TRBJ2-1 | TRBV21-1 | CASSNSHRLAGVDEQFF | TGTGCCAGCAGCAACAGTCATCGACTAGCGGGAGTTGATGAGCAGTTCTTC
NA | NA | TRBJ2-1 | TRBV28 | CASSFGPWGQFF | TGTGCCAGCAGTTTTGGTCCTTGGGGGCAGTTCTTC
NA | NA | TRBJ1-1 | TRBV7-7 | CASSLLSWGTEAFF | TGTGCTAGCAGCTTATTATCTTGGGGTACTGAAGCTTTCTTT
NA | NA | TRBJ2-2 | TRBV7-2 | CASSLQRDTGELFF | TGTGCCAGCAGCTTACAGCGCGACACCGGGGAGCTGTTTTTT
TRBD2 | NA | TRBJ2-1 | TRBV4-2 | CASSQGDGRAYNEQFF | TGTGCCAGCAGCCAAGGCGACGGGAGGGCATACAATGAGCAGTTCTTC
NA | NA | TRBJ2-7 | TRBV7-3 | CASSFGGFGEQYF | TGTGCCAGCAGCTTTGGGGGTTTCGGGGAGCAGTACTTC
NA | NA | TRBJ1-1 | TRBV5-8 | CASSGRGNTEAFF | TGTGCCAGCAGCGGGCGGGGTAACACTGAAGCTTTCTTT
NA | NA | TRBJ1-1 | TRBV9 | CASSENPDSGNTEAFF | TGTGCCAGCAGCGAGAACCCGGATTCAGGGAACACTGAAGCTTTCTTT
NA | NA | TRBJ1-4 | TRBV14 | CASSPCRCLDNEKLFF | TGTGCCAGCAGCCCCTGTCGATGTTTAGATAATGAAAAACTGTTTTTT